This TCR beta chain was retrieved from a study of cytomegalovirus exposure and HLA in healthy donors. Whole-study results and caveats: The authors enumerated over 150 TCR beta chains as linked to cytomegalovirus. A missense variant in DCLRE1C was later tied to TCR beta V- and J-gene trimming.

The CDR3 has 15 amino acids. With V trimmed by 6 bases and J by 9 bases, 13 bases remained unmatched. Germline V gene lookup returns CDR1 SGHAT and CDR2 FQNNGV. Researchers ran the PCR with 60 Vbeta and 13 Jbeta primers. Measured with immunoSEQ multiplex PCR; TCRdb has only the in-frame clones, and not every one. The table records over 150,000 clones, just under 75% of them present only once. As for this clone: No antigen is known for it.

The material sequenced was PBMCs. The rearrangement uses TRBV11-2 and TRBJ2-1; TRBD2 matches 8 bases. The sequence was obtained from a woman in her 30s in good health and CMV-seropositive. CDR3 bases: TGTGCCAGCAGTCTAGCAAGCGGGAGCGGCGGTGAGCAGTTCTTC. Protein: CASSLASGSGGEQFF.